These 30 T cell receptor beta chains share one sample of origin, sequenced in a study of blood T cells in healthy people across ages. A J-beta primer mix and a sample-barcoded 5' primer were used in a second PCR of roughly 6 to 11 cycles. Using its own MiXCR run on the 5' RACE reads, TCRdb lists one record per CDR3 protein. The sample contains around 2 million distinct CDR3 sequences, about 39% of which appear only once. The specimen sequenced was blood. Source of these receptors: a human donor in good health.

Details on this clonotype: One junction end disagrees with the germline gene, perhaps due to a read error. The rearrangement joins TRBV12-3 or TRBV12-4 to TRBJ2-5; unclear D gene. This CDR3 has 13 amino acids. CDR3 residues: CVSSRSSQETQYF. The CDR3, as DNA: TGTGTCAGCAGCCGGTCTTCACAAGAGACCCAGTACTTC.

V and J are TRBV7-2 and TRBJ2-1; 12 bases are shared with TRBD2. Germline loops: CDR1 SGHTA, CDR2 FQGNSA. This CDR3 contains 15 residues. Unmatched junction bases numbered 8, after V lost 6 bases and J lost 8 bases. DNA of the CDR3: TGTGCCAGCAGTCTTACTAGCGGGGGGACCGATGAGCAGTTCTTC. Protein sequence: CASSLTSGGTDEQFF. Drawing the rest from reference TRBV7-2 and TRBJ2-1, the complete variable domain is GAGVSQSPSNKVTEKGKDVELRCDPISGHTALYWYRQSLGQGLEFLIYFQGNSAPDKSGLPSDRFSAERTGGSVSTLTIQRTQQEDSAVYLCASSLTSGGTDEQFFGPGTRLTVL.

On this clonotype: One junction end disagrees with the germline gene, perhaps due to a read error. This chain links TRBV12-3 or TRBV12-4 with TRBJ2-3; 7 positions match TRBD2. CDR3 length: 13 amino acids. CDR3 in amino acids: CAVGGVSTDTEYF. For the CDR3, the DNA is TGTGCCGTGGGGGGGGTGAGCACAGATACGGAGTATTTT.

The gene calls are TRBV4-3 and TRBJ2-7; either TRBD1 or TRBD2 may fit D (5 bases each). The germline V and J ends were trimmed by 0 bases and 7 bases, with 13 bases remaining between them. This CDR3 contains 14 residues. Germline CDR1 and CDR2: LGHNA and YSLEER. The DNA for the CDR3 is TGCGCCAGCAGCCAAGATGAGGGGTGGGGGGAGCAGTACTTC. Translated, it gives CASSQDEGWGEQYF.

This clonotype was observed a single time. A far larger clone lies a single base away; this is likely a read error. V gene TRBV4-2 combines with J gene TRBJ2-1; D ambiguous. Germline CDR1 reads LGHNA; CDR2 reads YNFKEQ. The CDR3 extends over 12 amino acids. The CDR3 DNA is TGTGGCAGCAGCCAAAGCTACAATGAGCAGTTCTTC. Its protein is CGSSQSYNEQFF.

CDR3 in amino acids: CASSSTFLNTEAFF. Written as DNA, the CDR3 is TGCGCCAGCAGCTCAACCTTTCTTAACACTGAAGCTTTCTTT. The V and J genes are TRBV5-1 and TRBJ1-1; D gene ambiguous. Germline V gives CDR1 SGHRS, CDR2 YFSETQ. V was cut by 3 bases and J by 2 bases, with 11 bases left in between. The CDR3 has 14 residues. Drawing the rest from reference TRBV5-1 and TRBJ1-1, the complete variable domain is KAGVTQTPRYLIKTRGQQVTLSCSPISGHRSVSWYQQTPGQGLQFLFEYFSETQRNKGNFPGRFSGRQFSNSRSEMNVSTLELGDSALYLCASSSTFLNTEAFFGQGTRLTVV.

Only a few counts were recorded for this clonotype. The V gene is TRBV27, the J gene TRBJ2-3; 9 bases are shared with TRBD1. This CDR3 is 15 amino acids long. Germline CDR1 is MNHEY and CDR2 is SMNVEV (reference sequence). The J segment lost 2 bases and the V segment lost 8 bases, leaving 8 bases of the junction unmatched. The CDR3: CASSSGTGPTDTQYF. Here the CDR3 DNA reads TGTGCCAGCTCATCCGGGACAGGGCCCACAGATACGCAGTATTTT.

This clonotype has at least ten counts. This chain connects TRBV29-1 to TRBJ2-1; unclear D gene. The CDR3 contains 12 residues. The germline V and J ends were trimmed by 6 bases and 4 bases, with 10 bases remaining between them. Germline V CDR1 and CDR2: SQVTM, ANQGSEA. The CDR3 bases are TGCAGCGTCTCGCAGAGTTACAATGAGCAGTTCTTC. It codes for CSVSQSYNEQFF.

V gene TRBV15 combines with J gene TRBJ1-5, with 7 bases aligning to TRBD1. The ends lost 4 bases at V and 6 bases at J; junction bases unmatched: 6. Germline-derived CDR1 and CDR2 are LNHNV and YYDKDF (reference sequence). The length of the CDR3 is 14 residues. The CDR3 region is CATSTRQGPQPQHF. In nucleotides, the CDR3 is TGTGCCACCAGCACTCGACAGGGCCCTCAGCCCCAGCATTTT. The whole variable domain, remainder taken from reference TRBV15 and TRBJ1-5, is DAMVIQNPRYQVTQFGKPVTLSCSQTLNHNVMYWYQQKSSQAPKLLFHYYDKDFNNEADTPDNFQSRRPNTSFCFLDIRSPGLGDTAMYLCATSTRQGPQPQHFGDGTRLSIL.

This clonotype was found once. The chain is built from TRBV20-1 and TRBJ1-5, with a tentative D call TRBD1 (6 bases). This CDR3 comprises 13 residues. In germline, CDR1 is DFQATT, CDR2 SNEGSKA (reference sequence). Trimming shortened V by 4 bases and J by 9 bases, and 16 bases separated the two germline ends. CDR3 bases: TGCAGTGCTATGAATAGGGGGACCTTGCCCCAGCATTTT. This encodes CSAMNRGTLPQHF.

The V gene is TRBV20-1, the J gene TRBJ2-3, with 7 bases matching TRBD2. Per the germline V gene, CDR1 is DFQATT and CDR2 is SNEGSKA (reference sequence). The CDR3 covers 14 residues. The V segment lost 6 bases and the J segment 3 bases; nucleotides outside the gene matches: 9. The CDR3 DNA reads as TGCAGTGCAACGACTAGCTTTAGGACAGATACGCAGTATTTT. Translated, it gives CSATTSFRTDTQYF.

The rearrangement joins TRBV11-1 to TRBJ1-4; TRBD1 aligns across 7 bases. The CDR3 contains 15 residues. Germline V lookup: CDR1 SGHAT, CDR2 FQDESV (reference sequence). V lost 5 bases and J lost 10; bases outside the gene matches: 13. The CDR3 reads CASSPGTDGGGKLFF. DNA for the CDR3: TGTGCCAGCAGCCCGGGGACAGACGGGGGAGGAAAACTGTTTTTT.

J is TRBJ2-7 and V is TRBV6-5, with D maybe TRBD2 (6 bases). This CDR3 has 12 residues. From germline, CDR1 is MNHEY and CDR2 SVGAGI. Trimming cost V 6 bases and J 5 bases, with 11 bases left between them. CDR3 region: CASRRRGNEQYF. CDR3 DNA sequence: TGTGCCAGCAGGCGGAGGGGTAACGAGCAGTACTTC.

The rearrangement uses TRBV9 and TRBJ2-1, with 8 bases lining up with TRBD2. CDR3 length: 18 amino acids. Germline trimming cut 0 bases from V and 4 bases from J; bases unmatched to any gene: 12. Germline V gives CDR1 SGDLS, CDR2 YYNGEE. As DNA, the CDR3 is TGTGCCAGCAGCGTAGGACCCGTGACCGGGGGGGCATACAATGAGCAGTTCTTC. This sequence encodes CASSVGPVTGGAYNEQFF.

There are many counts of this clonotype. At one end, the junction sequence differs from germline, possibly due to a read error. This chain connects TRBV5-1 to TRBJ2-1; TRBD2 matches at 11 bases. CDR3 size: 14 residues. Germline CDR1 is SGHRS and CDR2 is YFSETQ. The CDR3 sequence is CASSLGLADNEQFF. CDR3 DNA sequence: TGTGCCAGCAGCTTGGGACTAGCGGACAATGAGCAGTTCTTC. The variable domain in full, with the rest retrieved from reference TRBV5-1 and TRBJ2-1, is KAGVTQTPRYLIKTRGQQVTLSCSPISGHRSVSWYQQTPGQGLQFLFEYFSETQRNKGNFPGRFSGRQFSNSRSEMNVSTLELGDSALYLCASSLGLADNEQFFGPGTRLTVL.

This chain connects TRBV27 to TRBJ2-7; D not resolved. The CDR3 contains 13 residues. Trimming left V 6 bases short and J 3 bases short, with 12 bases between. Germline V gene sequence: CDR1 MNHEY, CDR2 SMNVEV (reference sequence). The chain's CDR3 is CASSLSYGYEQYF. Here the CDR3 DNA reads TGTGCCAGCAGCCTTTCCTATGGCTACGAGCAGTACTTC.

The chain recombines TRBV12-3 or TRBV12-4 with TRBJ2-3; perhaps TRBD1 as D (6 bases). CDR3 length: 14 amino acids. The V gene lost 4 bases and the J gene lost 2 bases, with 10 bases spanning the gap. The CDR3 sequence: CASSSDSLTDTQYF. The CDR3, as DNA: TGTGCCAGCAGTTCGGACAGCCTCACAGATACGCAGTATTTT.

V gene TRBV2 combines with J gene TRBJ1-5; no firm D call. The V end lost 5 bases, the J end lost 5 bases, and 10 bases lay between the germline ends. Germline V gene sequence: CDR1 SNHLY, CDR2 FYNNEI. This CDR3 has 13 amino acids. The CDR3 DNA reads TGTGCCAGCAGTCTTGAAAGTCATCAGCCCCAGCATTTT. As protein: CASSLESHQPQHF.

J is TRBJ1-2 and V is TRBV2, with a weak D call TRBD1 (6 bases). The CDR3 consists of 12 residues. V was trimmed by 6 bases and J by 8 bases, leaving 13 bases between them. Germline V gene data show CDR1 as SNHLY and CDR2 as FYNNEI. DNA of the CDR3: TGTGCCAGCAGAGATAACACAGGGGGCTACACCTTC. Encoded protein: CASRDNTGGYTF.

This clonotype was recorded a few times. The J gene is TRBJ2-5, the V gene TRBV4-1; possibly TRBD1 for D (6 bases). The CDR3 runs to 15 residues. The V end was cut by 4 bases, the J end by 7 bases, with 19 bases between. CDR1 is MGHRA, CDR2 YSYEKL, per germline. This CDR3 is CASSPGQTFTGTQYF. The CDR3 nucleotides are TGCGCCAGCAGCCCAGGACAGACTTTTACGGGGACCCAGTACTTC.

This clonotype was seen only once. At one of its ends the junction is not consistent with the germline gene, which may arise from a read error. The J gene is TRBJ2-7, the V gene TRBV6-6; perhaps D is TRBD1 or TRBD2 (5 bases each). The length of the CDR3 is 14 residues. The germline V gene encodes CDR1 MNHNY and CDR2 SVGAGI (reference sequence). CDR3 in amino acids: CAGRNSGTTYEQYF. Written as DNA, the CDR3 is TGTGCCGGCAGAAACTCCGGGACCACCTACGAGCAGTACTTC.

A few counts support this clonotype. In DNA form, the CDR3 reads TGTGCCAGCAGCCCAAAAGGGGGGGGCCCCAGCAATGAGCAGTTCTTC. Translating it yields CASSPKGGGPSNEQFF. The V and J genes are TRBV7-3 and TRBJ2-1, with D maybe TRBD2 (7 bases). Per the germline V gene, CDR1 is SGHTA and CDR2 is FQGTGA. The CDR3 is 16 amino acids. V shed 5 bases and J shed 6 bases, with 20 bases lying between them.

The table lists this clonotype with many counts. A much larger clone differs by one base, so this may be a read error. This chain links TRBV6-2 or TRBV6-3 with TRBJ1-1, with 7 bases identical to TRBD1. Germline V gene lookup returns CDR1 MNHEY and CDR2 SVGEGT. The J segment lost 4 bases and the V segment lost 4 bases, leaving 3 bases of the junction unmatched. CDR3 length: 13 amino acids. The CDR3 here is CASSLGQSTEAFF. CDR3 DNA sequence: TGTGCCAGCAGTTTGGGACAGAGCACTGAAGCTTTCTTT.

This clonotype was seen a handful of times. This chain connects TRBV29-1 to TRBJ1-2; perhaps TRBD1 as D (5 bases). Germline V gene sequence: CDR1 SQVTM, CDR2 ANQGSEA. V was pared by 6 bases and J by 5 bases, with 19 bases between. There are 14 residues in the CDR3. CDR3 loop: CSVWGEWIGYGYTF. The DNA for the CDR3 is TGCAGCGTGTGGGGGGAATGGATTGGGTATGGCTACACCTTC.

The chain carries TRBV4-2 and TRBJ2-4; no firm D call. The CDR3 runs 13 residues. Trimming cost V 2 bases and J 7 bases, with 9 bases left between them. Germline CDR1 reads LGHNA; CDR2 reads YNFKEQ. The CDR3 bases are TGTGCCAGCAGCCAACTTGACCGGAACATTCAGTACTTC. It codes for CASSQLDRNIQYF.

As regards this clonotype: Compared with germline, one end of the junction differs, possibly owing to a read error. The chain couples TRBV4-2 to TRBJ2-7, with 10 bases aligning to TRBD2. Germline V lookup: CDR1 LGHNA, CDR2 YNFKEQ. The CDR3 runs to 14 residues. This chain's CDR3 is CAGSRTSGSYEQYF. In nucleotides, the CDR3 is TGTGCCGGCAGCCGGACTAGCGGTTCCTACGAGCAGTACTTC.

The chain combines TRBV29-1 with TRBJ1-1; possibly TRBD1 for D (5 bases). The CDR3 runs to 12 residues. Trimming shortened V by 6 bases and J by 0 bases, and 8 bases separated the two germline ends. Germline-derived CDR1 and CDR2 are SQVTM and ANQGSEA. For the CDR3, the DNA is TGCAGCGTGGGGGAAATGAACACTGAAGCTTTCTTT. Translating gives CSVGEMNTEAFF.

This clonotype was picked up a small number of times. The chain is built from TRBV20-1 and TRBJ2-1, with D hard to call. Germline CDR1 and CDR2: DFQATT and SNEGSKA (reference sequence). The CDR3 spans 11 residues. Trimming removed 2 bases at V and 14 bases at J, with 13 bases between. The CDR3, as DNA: TGCAGTGCTAGATTCTCTGACCAGGAGTTCTTC. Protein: CSARFSDQEFF.

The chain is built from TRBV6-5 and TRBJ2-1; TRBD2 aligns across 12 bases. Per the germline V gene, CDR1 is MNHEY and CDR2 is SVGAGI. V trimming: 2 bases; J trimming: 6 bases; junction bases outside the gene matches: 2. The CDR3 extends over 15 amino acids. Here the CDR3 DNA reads TGTGCCAGCAGTTACCTAGCGGGGGGGTTCAATGAGCAGTTCTTC. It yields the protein CASSYLAGGFNEQFF.

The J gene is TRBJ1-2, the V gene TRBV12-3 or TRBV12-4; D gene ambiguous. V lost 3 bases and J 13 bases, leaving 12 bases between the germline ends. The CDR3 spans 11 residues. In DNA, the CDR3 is TGTGCCAGCAGTTTCGGTCGAGGTGGCACCTTC. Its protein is CASSFGRGGTF.